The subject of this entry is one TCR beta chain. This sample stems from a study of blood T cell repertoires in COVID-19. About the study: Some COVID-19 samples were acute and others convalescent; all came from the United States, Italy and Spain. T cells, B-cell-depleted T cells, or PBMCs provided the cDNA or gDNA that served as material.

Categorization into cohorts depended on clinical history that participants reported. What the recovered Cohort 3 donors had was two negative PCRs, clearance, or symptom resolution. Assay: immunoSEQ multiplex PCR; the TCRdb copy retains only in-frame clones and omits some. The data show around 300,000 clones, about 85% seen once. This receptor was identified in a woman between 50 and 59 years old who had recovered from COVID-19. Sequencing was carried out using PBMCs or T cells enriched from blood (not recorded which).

This CDR3 reads CASREGQAPYEQYF. The CDR3 region has the DNA TGTGCCAGCAGGGAAGGACAGGCACCCTACGAGCAGTACTTC. The chain employs TRBV28 and TRBJ2-7, with 7 nucleotides matching TRBD1. Trimming at V came to 6 bases and at J to 2 bases, leaving 7 bases not matched to a gene. This CDR3 is 14 amino acids long. Germline lookup yields CDR1 MDHEN and CDR2 SYDVKM.